Following are 10 T cell receptor beta chains from one sample sequenced in a study of shared clonotypes between healthy human individuals. Using immunoSEQ multiplex PCR, the repertoire was profiled, and TCRdb retains in-frame clones only, with some absent. This table holds approximately 350,000 clones, 74% found once. Specimen: memory CD4+ T cells sorted from blood. As to subset: CD45RA-negative fraction. The receptor set was obtained from a young man in good health.

The V and J genes are TRBV5-6 and TRBJ2-5, with no clear D. The CDR3 covers 11 residues. Germline assignment: CDR1 SGHDT and CDR2 YYEEEE. Trimming stripped 2 bases from V and 5 bases from J, with 4 bases between. The DNA of the CDR3 is TGTGCCAGCAGCTTTAGTGAGACCCAGTACTTC. This sequence encodes CASSFSETQYF.

The chain is built from TRBV19 and TRBJ2-5, with D perhaps given as TRBD1 or TRBD2 (5 bases each). The CDR3 has 14 residues. V was trimmed by 7 bases and J by 5 bases, leaving 17 bases between them. Germline V CDR1 and CDR2: LNHDA, SQIVND (reference sequence). The CDR3 region is CASTTLGDGETQYF. The CDR3, as DNA: TGTGCCAGTACCACCCTGGGGGACGGGGAGACCCAGTACTTC.

This clone was seen a single time. The same CDR3 arises from other DNA sequences in this sample as well. The gene calls are TRBV10-3 and TRBJ2-5; D is undetermined. V lost 2 bases, J lost 2 bases, and 3 bases lay in between. The CDR3 covers 12 residues. CDR1 is ENHRY, CDR2 SYGVKD, per germline. The CDR3 bases are TGTGCCATCAGTGAGGCGCAAGAGACCCAGTACTTC. Its translation is CAISEAQETQYF.

The chain recombines TRBV29-1 with TRBJ2-1; D assignment may be TRBD1 or TRBD2 (5 bases each). From germline, CDR1 is SQVTM and CDR2 ANQGSEA. The germline V and J ends were trimmed by 8 bases and 0 bases, with 14 bases remaining between them. The CDR3 length is 14 residues. Written as DNA, the CDR3 is TGCAGCACAACACGGGACCCCTCCTACAATGAGCAGTTCTTC. As protein: CSTTRDPSYNEQFF.

The V gene is TRBV13, the J gene TRBJ1-5, with a tentative D call TRBD1 (5 bases). In germline, CDR1 is PRHDT, CDR2 FYEKMQ (reference sequence). The germline V and J ends were trimmed by 3 bases and 1 base, with 7 bases remaining between them. This CDR3 is built from 14 residues. The CDR3 sequence is CASSFRQSNQPQHF. The CDR3, as DNA: TGTGCCAGCAGCTTTCGACAGAGCAATCAGCCCCAGCATTTT.

The chain uses TRBV7-9 and TRBJ1-1; possibly TRBD1 for D (5 bases). The CDR3 is 16 amino acids. The germline V gene encodes CDR1 SEHNR and CDR2 FQNEAQ (reference sequence). Trimming pared 5 bases from V and 0 bases from J, leaving 16 bases between. The CDR3 sequence is CASSRKIGALNTEAFF. The DNA of the CDR3 is TGTGCCAGCAGCCGCAAAATCGGGGCCTTGAACACTGAAGCTTTCTTT.

The chain employs TRBV7-6 and TRBJ2-1, with D perhaps matching TRBD2 (5 bases). Trimming stripped 1 base from V and 7 bases from J, with 14 bases between. CDR1 SGHVS and CDR2 FNYEAQ come from the germline V gene. This CDR3 region has 15 residues. CDR3 residues: CASSLEIGVENEQFF. CDR3 nucleotides: TGTGCCAGCAGCTTAGAGATCGGGGTCGAAAATGAGCAGTTCTTC. Full variable domain (rest looked up from reference TRBV7-6 and TRBJ2-1): GAGVSQSPRYKVTKRGQDVALRCDPISGHVSLYWYRQALGQGPEFLTYFNYEAQQDKSGLPNDRFSAERPEGSISTLTIQRTEQRDSAMYRCASSLEIGVENEQFFGPGTRLTVL.

This clone occurred many times. The chain joins TRBV2 to TRBJ2-1; 12 nucleotides match TRBD2. This CDR3 spans 19 amino acids. From germline, CDR1 is SNHLY and CDR2 FYNNEI. V dropped 7 bases and J dropped 2; count of bases not matched to a gene: 15. This CDR3 is CASMLGVLAGGPTYNEQFF. The CDR3 nucleotides read TGTGCCAGCATGCTGGGGGTTCTAGCGGGAGGGCCAACCTACAATGAGCAGTTCTTC.

The chain employs TRBV18 and TRBJ2-5; D not certain. The V gene lost 4 bases and the J gene lost 1 base, with 13 bases spanning the gap. Per germline, CDR1 KGHSH and CDR2 LQKENI. This CDR3 has 15 amino acids. The CDR3 DNA follows: TGTGCCAGCTCACTCCTATCGAGATTCCAAGAGACCCAGTACTTC. This translates into CASSLLSRFQETQYF.

The chain couples TRBV2 to TRBJ2-3, with 8 bases lining up with TRBD1. CDR3 size: 15 residues. CDR1 is SNHLY, CDR2 FYNNEI, per germline. The trim removed 8 bases at V and 7 bases at J, leaving 14 bases unmatched. CDR3 loop: CASLYRQGIMYTQYF. Here the CDR3 DNA reads TGTGCCAGCCTCTACCGACAGGGGATCATGTATACGCAGTATTTT.